The 9 T cell receptor beta chains below come from one sample, sequenced in a study of OX40 agonist ivuxolimab in advanced cancers. The receptor library was made with the immunoSEQ multiplex PCR assay. Entries here come from immuneACCESS through TCRdb and include only in-frame sequences with V and J called. Some clones fail to appear in such tables; in the studies checked, an unresolved V gene covers under half of the shortfall, and the cause of the remainder is unknown. The sample yields fewer than 85,000 clones; more than 75% were counted once. The ten top clones hold under 0.4% of the sample. This specimen consisted of CD4+ or CD8+ T cells sorted from blood, obtained in a trial of the OX40 agonist ivuxolimab. Receptor source: an adult with an advanced solid tumor such as melanoma, head and neck, liver or kidney cancer.

The chain's CDR3 is CASSLGVKPQHF. As DNA, the CDR3 is TGTGCCAGCAGCTTAGGAGTGAAGCCCCAGCATTTT. V gene TRBV7-9 combines with J gene TRBJ1-5; no definite D call. The CDR3 is 12 amino acids. Trimming pared 1 base from V and 8 bases from J, leaving 6 bases between. Germline lookup yields CDR1 SEHNR and CDR2 FQNEAQ (reference sequence).

The sample holds one count of this clone. The same CDR3 also results from other DNA sequences found in this sample. The chain carries TRBV27 and TRBJ1-5; D not resolved. V lost 2 bases and J lost 4, with 6 bases in between. CDR1 is MNHEY, CDR2 SMNVEV, per germline (reference sequence). The CDR3 runs 13 residues. Written as DNA, the CDR3 is TGTGCCAGCAGTTTAAGCGGAAATCAGCCCCAGCATTTT. This sequence encodes CASSLSGNQPQHF.

This clone was seen at least ten times. This chain links TRBV2 with TRBJ2-2, with D maybe TRBD1 (5 bases). CDR1 is SNHLY and CDR2 is FYNNEI in the germline V gene. There are 15 residues in the CDR3. Trimming removed 5 bases at V and 1 base at J, with 11 bases between. The CDR3 nucleotides are TGTGCCAGCAGTCCGTCGACAGTGAACACCGGGGAGCTGTTTTTT. Residues: CASSPSTVNTGELFF.

This rearrangement joins TRBV5-1 to TRBJ2-7; D perhaps matches TRBD2 (6 bases). There are 15 residues in the CDR3. The germline gives CDR1 SGHRS, CDR2 YFSETQ. V was shortened by 4 bases and J by 4 bases, with 18 bases between the two germline ends. In DNA, the CDR3 is TGCGCCAGCAGCCCGTCTGGCGGGGCCCCGTACGAGCAGTACTTC. This encodes CASSPSGGAPYEQYF.

The chain joins TRBV6-6 to TRBJ1-2; D is unresolved. Germline loops: CDR1 MNHNY, CDR2 SVGAGI (reference sequence). This CDR3 is 16 amino acids long. Trimming left V 2 bases short and J 1 base short, with 14 bases between. CDR3 region: CASSYVRTAVNYGYTF. DNA of the CDR3: TGTGCCAGCAGTTACGTTAGGACTGCCGTTAACTATGGCTACACCTTC.

This chain links TRBV7-3 with TRBJ2-2; D is ambiguous. V was shortened by 4 bases and J by 8 bases, with 14 bases between the two germline ends. The CDR3 consists of 14 residues. Looked up from germline, CDR1 is SGHTA and CDR2 is FQGTGA. Here the CDR3 reads CASSYVGLPGELFF. The CDR3, as DNA: TGTGCCAGCAGCTACGTGGGCCTCCCAGGGGAGCTGTTTTTT. The full variable domain, its missing parts supplied by reference TRBV7-3 and TRBJ2-2, is GAGVSQTPSNKVTEKGKYVELRCDPISGHTALYWYRQSLGQGPEFLIYFQGTGAADDSGLPNDRFFAVRPEGSVSTLKIQRTERGDSAVYLCASSYVGLPGELFFGEGSRLTVL.

The chain carries TRBV19 and TRBJ1-5; a possible D gene is TRBD1 (6 bases). The CDR3 has 17 amino acids. Germline lookup yields CDR1 LNHDA and CDR2 SQIVND (reference sequence). V gave up 10 bases and J gave up 0 bases, with 22 bases separating them. The CDR3: CATAGSGTSYSNQPQHF. CDR3 nucleotide sequence: TGTGCCACCGCGGGGTCCGGGACATCCTATAGCAATCAGCCCCAGCATTTT. Together with reference TRBV19 and TRBJ1-5, the CDR3 gives the full variable domain: DGGITQSPKYLFRKEGQNVTLSCEQNLNHDAMYWYRQDPGQGLRLIYYSQIVNDFQKGDIAEGYSVSREKKESFPLTVTSAQKNPTAFYLCATAGSGTSYSNQPQHFGDGTRLSIL.

The chain is built from TRBV7-2 and TRBJ1-2; weak D call: TRBD1 (6 bases). The V end was cut by 0 bases, the J end by 8 bases, with 13 bases between. Per germline, CDR1 SGHTA and CDR2 FQGNSA. The length of the CDR3 is 14 residues. The CDR3 DNA sequence: TGTGCCAGCAGCTTAGCTGGGGGGGGCTACGGCTACACCTTC. This translates into CASSLAGGGYGYTF.

J is TRBJ1-1 and V is TRBV11-2; D is perhaps TRBD1 (6 bases). The CDR3 spans 14 residues. The germline V and J ends were trimmed by 0 bases and 7 bases, with 12 bases remaining between them. Germline CDR1 SGHAT, CDR2 FQNNGV. This chain's CDR3 is CASSLDLGRGEAFF. The DNA of the CDR3 is TGTGCCAGCAGCTTAGATCTCGGCAGGGGTGAAGCTTTCTTT.